This T cell receptor (beta chain) appears in the sequencing data of a study of CD8+ T cells in alopecia areata. The study's findings and limits: Scalp sequencing captures resident alphabeta T cells of normal skin too. Just one nonresponder means the tie between baseline CD8+ expansion and response stays uncertain. Clonality in lesional scalp, especially alopecia totalis/universalis, exceeded that of normal scalp. Clonality in the scalp and expanded CD8+ clones ranked among the top 100 were significantly decreased by tofacitinib.

Treatment here: oral pan-JAK inhibitor, 5-10 mg twice daily. As the sequencing template, cDNA was produced by extracting RNA and reverse transcribing it. TCRdb's table, derived via immunoSEQ multiplex PCR, lists solely in-frame clones and lacks some. The table includes approximately 210,000 clones, more than 55% detected once. For this clone: The antigen is undetermined.

The CDR3 is made up of 15 amino acids. The ends lost 8 bases at V and 4 bases at J; junction bases unmatched: 9. CDR1 is LGHNA and CDR2 is YNFKEQ in the germline V gene. This sample comprised CD4+ T cells sorted from blood, obtained at approximately week 45, from a patient treated with tofacitinib. This chain uses TRBV4-2 with TRBJ2-1, with TRBD1 identical over 9 bases. This receptor was obtained from a human donor with alopecia areata. The CDR3 coding sequence is TGTGCCAGCGGGCCCGGGGACAGGGATTACAATGAGCAGTTCTTC. As protein: CASGPGDRDYNEQFF.